Here is one T cell receptor (beta chain) with its context. This sample is drawn from a study of blood T cell repertoires in COVID-19. As handled by the study authors: Estimates of nucleated cell counts were drawn from the amplification of reference gene primers. Clones were sequenced by immunoSEQ multiplex PCR, and TCRdb holds only the in-frame ones, with some missing. The D gene and trimming were derived from the DNA, and the V and J assignments and clone size from that table. The sample shows around 130,000 clones, 88% of them seen only once. This CDR3 comprises 18 residues. J was trimmed by 2 bases and V by 6 bases; bases with no gene match: 14. Germline loops: CDR1 MDHEN, CDR2 SYDVKM.

What was sequenced was peripheral blood. This TCR was recovered from a man aged 70-80 years with active COVID-19. The chain employs TRBV28 and TRBJ2-3; 10 bases are shared with TRBD2. The CDR3 here is CASSTPFSLAGDTDTQYF. CDR3 bases: TGTGCCAGCAGCACCCCCTTTTCCCTAGCGGGGGACACAGATACGCAGTATTTT.